These 8 T cell receptor beta chains came from one sample sequenced in a study of blood T cells in healthy people across ages. A sample-barcoded 5' primer and a J-beta primer mix were used in a second PCR of roughly 6 to 12 cycles. TCRdb recomputed calls from the 5' RACE reads with MiXCR, one row per CDR3 protein. The sample lists about 620,000 distinct CDR3 sequences; approximately 52% were seen once. Sequencing input: blood. The receptors originated from an elderly woman in good health.

The chain employs TRBV29-1 and TRBJ2-1; TRBD1 might be the D (5 bases). CDR3 length: 16 amino acids. Germline CDR1 and CDR2: SQVTM and ANQGSEA. Trimming took off 1 base at V and 0 bases at J, with 13 bases between the two ends. The DNA of the CDR3 is TGCAGCGTTGAAGGCCTACAGGAGAGCTCCTACAATGAGCAGTTCTTC. Translating gives CSVEGLQESSYNEQFF.

This chain connects TRBV2 to TRBJ2-4; 16 positions match TRBD2. This CDR3 is built from 16 residues. The V gene end was trimmed by 6 bases and the J gene end by 6 bases; junction bases not matched to a gene: 5. Per germline, CDR1 SNHLY and CDR2 FYNNEI. The CDR3 DNA reads TGTGCCAGCAGGGAGGGACTAGCGGGAGGGGCAAACATTCAGTACTTC. Translation: CASREGLAGGANIQYF.

This clonotype was detected ten times or more. This rearrangement joins TRBV6-2 or TRBV6-3 to TRBJ2-5, with 7 bases fitting TRBD1. The germline gives CDR1 MNHEY, CDR2 SVGEGT. The length of the CDR3 is 16 residues. Trimming took 6 bases from V and 2 from J; bases not matched to a gene: 12. DNA of the CDR3: TGTGCCAGCAGCAAGGACAGGTCCTTTCGTCAAGAGACCCAGTACTTC. Its protein is CASSKDRSFRQETQYF.

V and J are TRBV7-9 and TRBJ2-4, with D possibly TRBD1 on 5 matching bases. The DNA matches TRBJ2-5 better at its end, which makes the J call doubtful. The CDR3 runs to 13 residues. Looked up from germline, CDR1 is SEHNR and CDR2 is FQNEAQ (reference sequence). Here the CDR3 DNA reads TGTGCCAGCAGCTCACCAGGGCCAGAGACCCAGTACTTC. The encoded protein is CASSSPGPETQYF.

CDR3 coding DNA: TGTGCCATCAGTGATCATACAGGGGATTCGGACATTCAGTACTTC. Encoded protein: CAISDHTGDSDIQYF. The chain is built from TRBV10-3 and TRBJ2-4, with 7 bases lining up with TRBD1. J gave up 8 bases and V 3 bases, and 10 bases lay outside the gene matches. The CDR3 has 15 amino acids. CDR1 ENHRY and CDR2 SYGVKD come from the germline V gene.

J is TRBJ2-4 and V is TRBV29-1, with D tentatively TRBD1 or TRBD2 (5 bases each). CDR1 is SQVTM and CDR2 is ANQGSEA in the germline V gene. V dropped 3 bases and J dropped 9 bases, with 15 bases sitting between them. This CDR3 region has 13 residues. The DNA for the CDR3 is TGCAGCGTTGACCCCGGGACGGATAGCATTCAGTACTTC. This translates into CSVDPGTDSIQYF. Variable domain in full (rest from reference TRBV29-1 and TRBJ2-4): SAVISQKPSRDICQRGTSLTIQCQVDSQVTMMFWYRQQPGQSLTLIATANQGSEATYESGFVIDKFPISRPNLTFSTLTVSNMSPEDSSIYLCSVDPGTDSIQYFGAGTRLSVL.

The chain recombines TRBV7-8 with TRBJ2-1, with TRBD1 matching over 9 bases. Germline V gives CDR1 SGHVS, CDR2 FQNEAQ. V shed 5 bases, J shed 10 bases, and the junction held 12 bases outside the gene matches. This CDR3 has 15 residues. This CDR3 reads CASSPAGTGSNEQFF. The CDR3 nucleotides read TGTGCCAGCAGCCCCGCCGGGACAGGGTCAAACGAGCAGTTCTTC. The whole variable domain, remainder taken from reference TRBV7-8 and TRBJ2-1, is GAGVSQSPRYKVAKRGQDVALRCDPISGHVSLFWYQQALGQGPEFLTYFQNEAQLDKSGLPSDRFFAERPEGSVSTLKIQRTQQEDSAVYLCASSPAGTGSNEQFFGPGTRLTVL.

This clonotype was recorded only once. J is TRBJ1-2 and V is TRBV4-3; maybe TRBD1 (5 bases). Looked up from germline, CDR1 is LGHNA and CDR2 is YSLEER. CDR3 length: 16 amino acids. The V gene lost 0 bases and the J gene lost 0 bases, with 11 bases spanning the gap. CDR3 coding DNA: TGCGCCAGCAGCCAAGAAGCAGGGCGCCCTAACTATGGCTACACCTTC. Protein: CASSQEAGRPNYGYTF.